The 3 T cell receptor beta chains below all came from one sample that was sequenced in a study of T cell clusters in autoimmune cytopenias. Multiplex touch-down PCR amplified TRB using TRB-A and TRB-B pools in one tube. From its re-call of the multiplex PCR reads, TCRdb lists each CDR3 protein once, without DNA. The listing contains some 7,200 distinct CDR3 sequences. Each sample's input was 250 ng genomic DNA, roughly 40,000 genome equivalents. Sequences were obtained from peripheral blood. These receptors were collected from a human donor with an autoimmune cytopenia or autoimmune hepatitis (not recorded which).

The CDR3 loop is CASSWTLKGTEAFF. V and J are TRBV6-2 or TRBV6-3 and TRBJ1-1. CDR1 and CDR2 (germline): MNHEY, SVGEGT. CDR3 length: 14 residues.

By frequency, this clonotype registers medium-sized. This chain uses TRBV20-1 with TRBJ2-1; TCRdb's D call of TRBD2 is untestable without DNA. The germline V gene has CDR1 DFQATT and CDR2 SNEGSKA (reference sequence). This CDR3 is 13 amino acids long. The chain's CDR3 is CSAQGLADNEQFF.

The gene calls are TRBV6-1 and TRBJ1-4; TCRdb proposes TRBD1, but this gene call is untestable without DNA. Germline V lookup: CDR1 MNHNS, CDR2 SASEGT. The CDR3 consists of 16 residues. CDR3 sequence: CASSERGQGAEEKLFF.